Listed below are T cell receptor beta chains from one sample, sequenced in a study of neoadjuvant nivolumab and ipilimumab in lung cancer. Repertoires were generated with immunoSEQ multiplex PCR, while TCRdb's copy carries only in-frame clones and drops some. The sample holds a few thousand clones; more than 60% are singletons and the top ten take 10%. Sample: tumor tissue, taken after neoadjuvant nivolumab, alone or with ipilimumab, at or shortly before surgery. Every receptor here comes from an adult with non-small cell lung cancer. Both conserved end residues are part of each CDR3. A D gene is named only where the DNA matches it firmly. A clone size is listed for some rows: how often the clone was seen (once, few, many), or a class if it is expanded.

J gene: TRBJ2-1
V gene: TRBV14
D gene: -
clone size: -
CDR3 protein: CASSPDFNEQFF
CDR3 DNA: TGTGCCAGCAGCCCCGACTTCAATGAGCAGTTCTTC

J gene: TRBJ1-1
V gene: TRBV14
D gene: TRBD1
clone size: -
CDR3 protein: CASSQEGRGRTEAFF
CDR3 DNA: TGTGCCAGCAGCCAAGAGGGCAGGGGGAGGACTGAAGCTTTCTTT

J gene: TRBJ1-2
V gene: TRBV19
D gene: -
clone size: -
CDR3 protein: CASNPTYGIANYGYTF
CDR3 DNA: TGTGCCAGTAACCCAACGTATGGGATTGCTAACTATGGCTACACCTTC

J gene: TRBJ2-2
V gene: TRBV5-1
D gene: TRBD1
clone size: -
CDR3 protein: CASSASQGGNTGELFF
CDR3 DNA: TGCGCCAGCAGCGCCTCACAGGGGGGAAACACCGGGGAGCTGTTTTTT

J gene: TRBJ1-1
V gene: TRBV28
D gene: -
clone size: -
CDR3 protein: CASSQDRLGTEAFF
CDR3 DNA: TGTGCCAGCAGTCAAGACAGGCTGGGGACTGAAGCTTTCTTT

J gene: TRBJ1-1
V gene: TRBV6-5
D gene: -
clone size: -
CDR3 protein: CASSPPGLTEAFF
CDR3 DNA: TGTGCCAGCAGCCCCCCCGGGTTGACTGAAGCTTTCTTT

J gene: TRBJ1-1
V gene: TRBV5-1
D gene: TRBD1
clone size: -
CDR3 protein: CASSLYQGAENTEAFF
CDR3 DNA: TGCGCCAGCAGCTTGTATCAGGGGGCCGAGAACACTGAAGCTTTCTTT

J gene: TRBJ2-7
V gene: TRBV29-1
D gene: -
clone size: -
CDR3 protein: CSAAEDPYEQYF
CDR3 DNA: TGCAGCGCCGCCGAGGACCCCTACGAGCAGTACTTC

J gene: TRBJ1-4
V gene: TRBV7-9
D gene: -
clone size: -
CDR3 protein: CASSLASQTNEKLFF
CDR3 DNA: TGTGCCAGCAGCTTAGCGAGCCAGACGAATGAAAAACTGTTTTTT

J gene: TRBJ1-6
V gene: TRBV5-6
D gene: -
clone size: few
CDR3 protein: CASSLARYVSGSPLHF
CDR3 DNA: TGTGCCAGCAGCTTAGCCAGATATGTAAGCGGGTCACCCCTCCACTTT

J gene: TRBJ2-6
V gene: TRBV5-1
D gene: TRBD1
clone size: few
CDR3 protein: CASSSGQGPSSVLTF
CDR3 DNA: TGCGCCAGCAGCTCCGGACAGGGCCCATCTAGCGTCCTGACTTTC

J gene: TRBJ1-1
V gene: TRBV6-6
D gene: -
clone size: few
CDR3 protein: CASRRTGNTEAFF
CDR3 DNA: TGTGCCAGCAGAAGGACGGGGAACACTGAAGCTTTCTTT

J gene: TRBJ1-2
V gene: TRBV10-3
D gene: TRBD1
clone size: -
CDR3 protein: CAITQQGTYGYTF
CDR3 DNA: TGTGCCATCACTCAACAGGGGACCTATGGCTACACCTTC

J gene: TRBJ2-1
V gene: TRBV9
D gene: TRBD2
clone size: -
CDR3 protein: CASSIRAGGAGSSYNEQFF
CDR3 DNA: TGTGCCAGCAGCATACGGGCCGGGGGAGCGGGGAGCTCCTACAATGAGCAGTTCTTC

J gene: TRBJ1-1
V gene: TRBV5-8
D gene: -
clone size: -
CDR3 protein: CASSLALYGTEAFF
CDR3 DNA: TGTGCCAGCAGCTTGGCCCTTTACGGAACTGAAGCTTTCTTT

J gene: TRBJ1-1
V gene: TRBV7-9
D gene: -
clone size: -
CDR3 protein: CASSLEGEAFF
CDR3 DNA: TGTGCCAGCAGCCTAGAGGGGGAAGCTTTCTTT

J gene: TRBJ2-5
V gene: TRBV11-2
D gene: -
clone size: -
CDR3 protein: CASAWRIQETQYF
CDR3 DNA: TGTGCCAGCGCGTGGCGGATTCAAGAGACCCAGTACTTC